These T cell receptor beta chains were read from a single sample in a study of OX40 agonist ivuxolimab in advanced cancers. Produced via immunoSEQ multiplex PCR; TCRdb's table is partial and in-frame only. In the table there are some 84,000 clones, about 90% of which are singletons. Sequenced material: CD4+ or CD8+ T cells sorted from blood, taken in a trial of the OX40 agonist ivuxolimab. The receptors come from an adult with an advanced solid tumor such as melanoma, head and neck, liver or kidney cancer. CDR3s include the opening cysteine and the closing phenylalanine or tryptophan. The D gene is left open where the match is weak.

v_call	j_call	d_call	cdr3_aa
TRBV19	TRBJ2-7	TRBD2	CASSSGLAYEQYF
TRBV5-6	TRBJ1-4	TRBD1	CASSLGQGLLATNEKLFF
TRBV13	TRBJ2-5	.	CASSSTVQETQYF
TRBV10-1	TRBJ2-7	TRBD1	CASSDRQGLAYEQYF
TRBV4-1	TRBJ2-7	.	CASSRGEGSYEQYF
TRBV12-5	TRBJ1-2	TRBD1	CASGVGQPPHGYTF
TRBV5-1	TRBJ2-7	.	CASSSPPMGTYEQYF
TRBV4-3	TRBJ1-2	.	CASSQDRGQGPHVYGYTF
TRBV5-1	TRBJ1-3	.	CASSFNTGPGNTIYF
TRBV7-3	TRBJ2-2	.	CASSLLGGGTGELFF
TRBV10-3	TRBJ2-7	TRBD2	CAISTSGGHPTFTYEQYF
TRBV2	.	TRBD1	CASSEAVGQGYEQYF
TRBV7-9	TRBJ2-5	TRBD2	CASSSRAGGQVETQYF
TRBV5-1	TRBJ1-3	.	CASSSETRDDGNTIYF
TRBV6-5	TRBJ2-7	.	CASSYHGQNSYEQYF
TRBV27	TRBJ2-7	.	CASSSPRDQSEQYF
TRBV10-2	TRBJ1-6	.	CASSEALTVYNSPLHF
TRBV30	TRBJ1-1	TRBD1	CAWTTGIVTEAFF
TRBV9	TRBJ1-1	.	CASSASIKPGEYTEAFF
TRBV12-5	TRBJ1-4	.	CASGIPRDKRLFF
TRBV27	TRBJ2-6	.	CASSQGVSGANVLTF
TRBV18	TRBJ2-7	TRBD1	CASSPKDRSYEQYF
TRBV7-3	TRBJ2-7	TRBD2	CASSLYTSVQYEQYF
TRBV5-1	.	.	CASSLDGGLNEQYF
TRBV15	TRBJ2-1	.	CATSRDRRNNEQFF
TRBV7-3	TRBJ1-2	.	CASSPEPGAYGYTF
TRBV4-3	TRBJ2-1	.	CASSQDSPYEQFF
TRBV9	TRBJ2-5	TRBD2	CASSVGGLQETQYF
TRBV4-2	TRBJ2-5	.	CASSPREYQETQYF
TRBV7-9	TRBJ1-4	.	CASTREEKLFF
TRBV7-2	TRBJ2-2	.	CASSLGTGELFF
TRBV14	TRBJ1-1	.	CASGWGTEAFF
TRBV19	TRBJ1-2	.	CASTTGLLYGYTF
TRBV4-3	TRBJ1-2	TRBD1	CASSHTGGGYTF
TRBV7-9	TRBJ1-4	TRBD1	CASSPSGGIGTNEKLFF
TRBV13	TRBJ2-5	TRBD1	CASSPSTGPQETQYF
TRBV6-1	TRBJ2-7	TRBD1	CASSETGPPYEQYF
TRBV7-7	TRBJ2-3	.	CASSLAWTRCTTDTQYF
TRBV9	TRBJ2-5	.	CASSIGTQETQYF
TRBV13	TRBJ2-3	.	CASSPLPGADTQYF
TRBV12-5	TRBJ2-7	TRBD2	CASVKAGGPTHEQYF